This T cell receptor beta chain was identified in a study of tumor-infiltrating lymphocytes in primary liver carcinoma. Looking at the study overall: Donors had hepatocellular carcinoma or combined HCC and intrahepatic cholangiocarcinoma. Staged T1-T3 N0M0, the tumors had sizes that ranged from about 4 to 10 cm across. Study-wide results and caveats: Tumors and blood were compared for top-250-clone fraction, and tumors had the significantly higher value (p = 0.039). In tumor-adjacent and tumor-blood pairs, overlap was lower than in tumor region pairs.

This clonotype has just a few counts. The antigen is unknown. This CDR3 is 15 amino acids long. V shed 6 bases and J 4 bases; nucleotides not matched to a gene: 10. Total RNA (around 500 ng) served as template for TCR beta cDNA synthesis primed by a constant-region primer. The TCR beta library was amplified through three nested multiplex PCR rounds in a modified ARM-PCR procedure. The two initial PCR rounds, approximately 10 cycles each, used TRBV1-TRBV30 forward and C-beta reverse primers. TCRdb ran MiXCR on the multiplex PCR reads and lists one entry per CDR3 protein. This sample has around 330,000 distinct CDR3 sequences, with 50% to 75% found just once. Germline DNA was also extracted, and blood RNA derived from unsorted whole blood.

The clonotype was recovered from a woman in her 30s with primary liver carcinoma and hepatitis B virus infection. Sample: peripheral blood. This rearrangement joins TRBV12-3 or TRBV12-4 to TRBJ2-5; 8 positions match TRBD2. The CDR3 nucleotides are TGTGCCAGCAGCCCGTTTCGCGGGAGGAGAGAGACCCAGTACTTC. As protein: CASSPFRGRRETQYF.